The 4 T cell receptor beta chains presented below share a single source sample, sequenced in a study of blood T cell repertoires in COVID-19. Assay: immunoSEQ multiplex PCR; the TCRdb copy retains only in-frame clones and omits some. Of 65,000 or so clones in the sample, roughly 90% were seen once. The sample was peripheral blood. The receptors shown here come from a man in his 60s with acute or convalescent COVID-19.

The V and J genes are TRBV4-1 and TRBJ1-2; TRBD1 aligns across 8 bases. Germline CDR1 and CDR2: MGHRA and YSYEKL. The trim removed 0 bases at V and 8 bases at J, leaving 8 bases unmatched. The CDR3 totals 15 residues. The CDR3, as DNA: TGCGCCAGCAGCCAAGATCCCCAGGGGGCGAGGGGCTACACCTTC. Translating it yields CASSQDPQGARGYTF.

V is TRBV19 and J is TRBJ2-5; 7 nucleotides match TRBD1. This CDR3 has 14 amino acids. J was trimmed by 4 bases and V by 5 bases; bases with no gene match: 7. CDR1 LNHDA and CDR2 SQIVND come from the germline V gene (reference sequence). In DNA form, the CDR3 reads TGTGCCAGTAGTGAGACAGGGTGGTTAGAGACCCAGTACTTC. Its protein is CASSETGWLETQYF.

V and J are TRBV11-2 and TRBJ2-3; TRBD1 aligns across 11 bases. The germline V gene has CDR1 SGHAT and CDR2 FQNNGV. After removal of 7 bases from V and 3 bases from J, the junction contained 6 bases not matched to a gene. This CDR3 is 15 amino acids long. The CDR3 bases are TGTGCCAGCACCCTAGGGACAGGGGGGACAGATACGCAGTATTTT. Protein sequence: CASTLGTGGTDTQYF.

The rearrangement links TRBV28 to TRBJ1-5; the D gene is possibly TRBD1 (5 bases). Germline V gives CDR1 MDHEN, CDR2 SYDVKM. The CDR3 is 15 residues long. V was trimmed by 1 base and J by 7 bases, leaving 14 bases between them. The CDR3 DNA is TGTGCCAGCAGTTTATTGGCAGGGAATTTACAGCCCCAGCATTTT. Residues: CASSLLAGNLQPQHF.